This T cell receptor (beta chain) comes out of a study of T-cell memory formation after mild COVID-19. A note on this clonotype: Its antigen remains unknown.

Study-level results: Cross-reactive memory apparently joined, as some responding clones appeared in pre-infection memory.

Amplification by 5'RACE using constant-segment primers produced TCR alpha and TCR beta cDNA libraries that carried sample barcodes and UMIs. TCRdb re-called the 5' RACE reads through MiXCR, storing one row per CDR3 protein. The sample contains approximately 580,000 distinct CDR3 sequences, roughly 21% of which appear only once. In germline, CDR1 is LNHDA, CDR2 SQIVND (reference sequence). The V end was cut by 2 bases, the J end by 2 bases, with 12 bases between. The CDR3 totals 15 residues. The genes are TRBV19 and TRBJ2-5; no reliable D call. The origin of this receptor is an adult woman who had mild COVID-19 (a few samples of this study predate the infection). Cell type and time point are not known. Sequencing used PBMCs or a T cell subset sorted from them (not recorded which). Written as DNA, the CDR3 is TGTGCCAGTAGTATAATACTCTCCCAGCAAGAGACCCAGTACTTC. Translated, it gives CASSIILSQQETQYF.